This T cell receptor beta chain appears in the sequencing data of a study of T cell responses to AZD1222 COVID-19 vaccine. The CDR3 covers 14 residues. CDR1 is MDHEN, CDR2 SYDVKM, per germline. V gave up 7 bases and J gave up 8 bases, with 18 bases separating them. Assay: immunoSEQ multiplex PCR; the TCRdb copy retains only in-frame clones and omits some. The sample records 160,000 or so clones, about nine tenths being singletons. V and J are TRBV28 and TRBJ2-1; a possible D gene is TRBD2 (5 bases). Sequences were derived from peripheral blood, sampled 28 days after the second AZD1222 dose. This clonotype originated in an adult who received the AZD1222 COVID-19 vaccine. In DNA, the CDR3 is TGTGCCAGCACGTCTCCGGGGAGTGGGGATGAGCAGTTCTTC. This sequence encodes CASTSPGSGDEQFF.